The clone carrying this TCR beta chain was seen more than once but under ten times. With V trimmed by 3 bases and J by 4 bases, 7 bases remained unmatched. The CDR3 spans 15 residues. CDR1 is MGHDK, CDR2 SYGVNS, per germline. This sample stems from a study of PD-1 blockade in classical Hodgkin lymphoma. The overall study: Patients were administered nivolumab (3 mg/kg intravenously) every 2 weeks.

Using immunoSEQ multiplex PCR, the repertoire was profiled, and TCRdb retains in-frame clones only, with some absent. The sample has more than 25,000 clones; just over 70% are singletons. Relapses following autologous stem cell transplantation were seen in all patients, with brentuximab vedotin exposure varying. Under best response, outcomes were complete response, partial response or progressive disease. The receptor's source is a human donor with classical Hodgkin lymphoma. The starting material was peripheral blood mononuclear cells (PBMCs), obtained before the second cycle of nivolumab. This chain connects TRBV25-1 to TRBJ2-3, with 7 positions matching TRBD2. CDR3 coding DNA: TGTGCCAGCAGTGACCCCGGACGGGAGGCAGATACGCAGTATTTT. Its translation: CASSDPGREADTQYF.